This T cell receptor beta chain was captured in a study of T cell responses to AZD1222 COVID-19 vaccine. Findings and limits, study-wide: Among vaccine-associated CD4 TCRs, coverage spanned spike, with dominance at 160-218 and 743-854. Among AZD1222 vaccinees, only six or seven were seropositive at baseline. All repertoire sampling was performed exclusively after the peak T cell response.

V was pared by 5 bases and J by 15 bases, with 14 bases between. CDR3 length: 12 residues. Germline loops: CDR1 MNHEY, CDR2 SVGAGI. Produced via immunoSEQ multiplex PCR; TCRdb's table is partial and in-frame only. The table records 120,000 to 150,000 clones, approximately 86% of them present only once. Points on this clone: Its specificity is not known.

The material sequenced was peripheral blood, taken 28 days after the second dose of the MenACWY control vaccine. This sequence joins TRBV6-5 and TRBJ1-6; D is ambiguous. This receptor was identified in an adult who received the MenACWY meningococcal vaccine as a control. CDR3 loop: CASSPPMNDLHF. The CDR3 DNA is TGTGCCAGCAGTCCCCCTATGAACGACCTCCACTTT.